The 27 T cell receptor beta chains reported below all come from one sample, sequenced in a study of OX40 agonist ivuxolimab in advanced cancers. Libraries were prepared by immunoSEQ multiplex PCR; TCRdb keeps only in-frame clonotypes and omits some of them. The repertoire holds roughly 58,000 clones, around 90% seen once, with 0.7% to 0.9% in the top ten. This sample comprised CD4+ or CD8+ T cells sorted from blood, obtained in a trial of the OX40 agonist ivuxolimab. The receptors derive from an adult with an advanced solid tumor such as melanoma, head and neck, liver or kidney cancer.

The chain carries TRBV20-1 and TRBJ1-1; D is uncertain. The CDR3 is 11 amino acids. The V end lost 6 bases, the J end lost 2 bases, and 7 bases lay between the germline ends. Looked up from germline, CDR1 is DFQATT and CDR2 is SNEGSKA (reference sequence). CDR3 in DNA: TGCAGTGCCGTCCCTAACACTGAAGCTTTCTTT. Its protein is CSAVPNTEAFF.

J is TRBJ2-3 and V is TRBV5-6, with no clear D. Germline CDR1 SGHDT, CDR2 YYEEEE. V lost 0 bases and J lost 1, with 9 bases in between. The CDR3 consists of 15 residues. The CDR3 reads CASSLGIVGTDTQYF. The DNA for the CDR3 is TGTGCCAGCAGCTTGGGGATAGTCGGCACAGATACGCAGTATTTT.

V gene TRBV19 combines with J gene TRBJ1-5; TRBD1 matches at 8 bases. The CDR3 contains 14 residues. After removal of 3 bases from V and 2 bases from J, the junction contained 0 bases not matched to a gene. Germline CDR1 and CDR2: LNHDA and SQIVND (reference sequence). In DNA, the CDR3 is TGTGCCAGTAGTATGACAGGGGGCAATCAGCCCCAGCATTTT. Protein sequence: CASSMTGGNQPQHF. The variable domain in full, with the rest retrieved from reference TRBV19 and TRBJ1-5, is DGGITQSPKYLFRKEGQNVTLSCEQNLNHDAMYWYRQDPGQGLRLIYYSQIVNDFQKGDIAEGYSVSREKKESFPLTVTSAQKNPTAFYLCASSMTGGNQPQHFGDGTRLSIL.

V usage is TRBV5-8 and J usage is TRBJ1-1; 9 nucleotides align to TRBD1. V shed 4 bases, J shed 1 base, and the junction held 8 bases outside the gene matches. The CDR3 consists of 16 residues. Germline CDR1 reads SGHTS; CDR2 reads YDEGEE. In DNA, the CDR3 is TGTGCCAGCAGCGCACGGACAGGGGTGCGGAACACTGAAGCTTTCTTT. This encodes CASSARTGVRNTEAFF.

The chain uses TRBV2 and TRBJ2-5, with 10 bases fitting TRBD2. The germline gives CDR1 SNHLY, CDR2 FYNNEI. The CDR3 is 12 amino acids. V trimming: 7 bases; J trimming: 5 bases; junction bases outside the gene matches: 1. This CDR3 is CASKRGGETQYF. DNA for the CDR3: TGTGCCAGCAAGCGGGGGGGGGAGACCCAGTACTTC.

V is TRBV28 and J is TRBJ2-5, with 7 bases lining up with TRBD1. The CDR3 loop spans 15 amino acids. J gave up 5 bases and V 5 bases, and 11 bases lay outside the gene matches. Germline CDR1 and CDR2: MDHEN and SYDVKM. CDR3 residues: CASSPLYRGGETQYF. DNA for the CDR3: TGTGCCAGCAGTCCCCTGTACAGGGGCGGGGAGACCCAGTACTTC.

This clone was seen a few times. The chain uses TRBV18 and TRBJ2-7; D uncertain. This CDR3 is 15 amino acids long. Germline V gene lookup returns CDR1 KGHSH and CDR2 LQKENI. The V end was cut by 4 bases, the J end by 5 bases, with 18 bases between. CDR3 region: CASSLTGAYGHEQYF. The CDR3 region has the DNA TGTGCCAGCTCACTTACGGGCGCCTACGGCCACGAGCAGTACTTC.

The V and J genes are TRBV6-1 and TRBJ1-5, with TRBD1 identical over 10 bases. From germline, CDR1 is MNHNS and CDR2 SASEGT. CDR3 length: 15 amino acids. The ends lost 3 bases at V and 7 bases at J; junction bases unmatched: 6. For the CDR3, the DNA is TGTGCCAGCAGTGAGACCGGGACAGGGGAACAGCCCCAGCATTTT. Its translation: CASSETGTGEQPQHF.

This clone was seen just once. The rearrangement links TRBV7-2 to TRBJ1-4; possibly TRBD1 for D (5 bases). Germline CDR1 is SGHTA and CDR2 is FQGNSA. CDR3 length: 16 residues. V was cut by 5 bases and J by 0 bases, with 13 bases left in between. The CDR3 region is CASSGWGPATNEKLFF. CDR3 sequence (DNA): TGTGCCAGCAGCGGGTGGGGACCTGCAACTAATGAAAAACTGTTTTTT. The complete variable domain, with remaining parts taken from reference TRBV7-2 and TRBJ1-4, reads GAGVSQSPSNKVTEKGKDVELRCDPISGHTALYWYRQSLGQGLEFLIYFQGNSAPDKSGLPSDRFSAERTGGSVSTLTIQRTQQEDSAVYLCASSGWGPATNEKLFFGSGTQLSVL.

The V call is TRBV10-1, the J call TRBJ2-7, with D perhaps matching TRBD1 (5 bases). V was cut by 10 bases and J by 2 bases, with 21 bases left in between. Germline lookup yields CDR1 WNHNN and CDR2 SYGVQD (reference sequence). The length of the CDR3 is 15 residues. The CDR3 coding sequence is TGCGCCAACACCCCCCCGCGTCAGGGTACCTACGAGCAGTACTTC. It yields the protein CANTPPRQGTYEQYF.

The CDR3 DNA sequence: TGTGCCAGCAGCTTGGGGTACCTGAACACTGAAGCTTTCTTT. It specifies CASSLGYLNTEAFF. The chain has TRBV5-8 and TRBJ1-1; D is unclear. The CDR3 contains 14 residues. CDR1 is SGHTS and CDR2 is YDEGEE in the germline V gene. V was shortened by 0 bases and J by 0 bases, with 6 bases between the two germline ends.

This chain uses TRBV2 with TRBJ2-2; TRBD1 is a possible D gene (5 bases). The germline V gene encodes CDR1 SNHLY and CDR2 FYNNEI. The V gene lost 5 bases and the J gene lost 0 bases, with 7 bases spanning the gap. There are 14 residues in the CDR3. The CDR3 spells CASSWTTNTGELFF. In nucleotides, the CDR3 is TGTGCCAGCAGTTGGACAACGAACACCGGGGAGCTGTTTTTT.

V is TRBV2 and J is TRBJ1-1; 7 bases align to TRBD1. V dropped 6 bases and J dropped 0; count of bases not matched to a gene: 7. In germline, CDR1 is SNHLY, CDR2 FYNNEI. The CDR3 runs to 15 residues. The CDR3 loop is CASSQRDSLNTEAFF. In DNA form, the CDR3 reads TGTGCCAGCAGCCAACGGGACAGCTTGAACACTGAAGCTTTCTTT.

This rearrangement joins TRBV12-5 to TRBJ2-3; 11 bases agree with TRBD2. The CDR3 totals 13 residues. In germline, CDR1 is LGHNT, CDR2 FRNRAP. V lost 5 bases to trimming and J lost 8 bases; unmatched junction nucleotides: 3. CDR3 DNA sequence: TGTGCTAGTGGTCCAGGGACTAGCGGTACGCAGTATTTT. Its protein is CASGPGTSGTQYF.

The V call is TRBV7-2, the J call TRBJ2-7, with 11 bases identical to TRBD1. Per the germline V gene, CDR1 is SGHTA and CDR2 is FQGNSA. The CDR3 runs to 15 residues. Unmatched junction bases numbered 1, after V lost 0 bases and J lost 3 bases. CDR3 sequence: CASSLAGTGGYEQYF. In DNA form, the CDR3 reads TGTGCCAGCAGCTTAGCGGGGACAGGGGGCTACGAGCAGTACTTC.

The chain is built from TRBV19 and TRBJ1-1; TRBD1 aligns across 8 bases. With V trimmed by 6 bases and J by 3 bases, 3 bases remained unmatched. The CDR3 has 13 residues. Looked up from germline, CDR1 is LNHDA and CDR2 is SQIVND (reference sequence). For the CDR3, the DNA is TGTGCCAGTAGGGGACAGGCACACACTGAAGCTTTCTTT. Amino acids: CASRGQAHTEAFF.

CDR3 coding DNA: TGTGCCACCAGCAGAGGGGGGATCGAGGGGACCCAGTACTTC. This sequence encodes CATSRGGIEGTQYF. The chain employs TRBV15 and TRBJ2-5; D may correspond to TRBD1 or TRBD2 (5 bases each). Germline V CDR1 and CDR2: LNHNV, YYDKDF (reference sequence). Trimming shortened V by 1 base and J by 7 bases, and 13 bases separated the two germline ends. The CDR3 spans 14 residues. Together with reference TRBV15 and TRBJ2-5, the CDR3 gives the full variable domain: DAMVIQNPRYQVTQFGKPVTLSCSQTLNHNVMYWYQQKSSQAPKLLFHYYDKDFNNEADTPDNFQSRRPNTSFCFLDIRSPGLGDTAMYLCATSRGGIEGTQYFGPGTRLLVL.

The genes are TRBV2 and TRBJ2-3, with D possibly being TRBD1 (6 bases). The V end was cut by 7 bases, the J end by 2 bases, with 10 bases between. The CDR3 has 13 amino acids. Germline CDR1 is SNHLY and CDR2 is FYNNEI. CDR3 bases: TGTGCCAGCAATCGGGACAACACAGATACGCAGTATTTT. Its protein product is CASNRDNTDTQYF.

The chain is built from TRBV6-6 and TRBJ2-2; 7 bases are shared with TRBD2. CDR3 length: 12 residues. J lost 16 bases, V lost 4 bases, and 9 bases had no gene match. Germline V gene lookup returns CDR1 MNHNY and CDR2 SVGAGI (reference sequence). The CDR3 here is CASSSGRESRFF. Written as DNA, the CDR3 is TGTGCCAGCAGTTCAGGGAGGGAGAGCCGGTTTTTT.

This CDR3 reads CASSQGGPGYNQPQHF. CDR3 coding DNA: TGTGCCAGCAGTCAAGGGGGCCCCGGGTACAATCAGCCCCAGCATTTT. J is TRBJ1-5 and V is TRBV28; 7 nucleotides align to TRBD1. Germline V gene data show CDR1 as MDHEN and CDR2 as SYDVKM. There are 16 residues in the CDR3. The J segment lost 3 bases and the V segment lost 5 bases, leaving 10 bases of the junction unmatched.

The sample holds a few counts of this clone. The chain recombines TRBV2 with TRBJ2-5, with D hard to call. With 8 bases removed from V and 3 bases from J, the gap between germline ends came to 10 bases. The germline CDR1 and CDR2 sequences are SNHLY and FYNNEI. The CDR3 has 12 amino acids. The CDR3 DNA is TGTGCCAGCGGGATCGTAGAAGAGACCCAGTACTTC. The encoded protein is CASGIVEETQYF.

CDR3 DNA: TGTGCCAGCAGCTGGGGGGGAGCGGGAGAGGAGTACTTC. Amino acids: CASSWGGAGEEYF. V gene TRBV7-9 combines with J gene TRBJ2-7, with TRBD2 matching over 8 bases. The CDR3 has 13 amino acids. Germline CDR1 and CDR2: SEHNR and FQNEAQ (reference sequence). After removal of 4 bases from V and 11 bases from J, the junction contained 10 bases not matched to a gene.

This chain joins TRBV28 and TRBJ2-3; D ambiguous. The germline V and J ends were trimmed by 5 bases and 6 bases, with 15 bases remaining between them. Germline V CDR1 and CDR2: MDHEN, SYDVKM. CDR3 length: 14 residues. The CDR3 loop is CASSPPAQQDTQYF. CDR3 nucleotide sequence: TGTGCCAGCAGTCCCCCCGCGCAGCAGGATACGCAGTATTTT.

The chain uses TRBV29-1 and TRBJ1-2, with 7 bases that match TRBD1. Germline CDR1 SQVTM, CDR2 ANQGSEA. Trimming took 4 bases from V and 6 from J; bases not matched to a gene: 2. The CDR3 length is 11 residues. This CDR3 reads CSVVRGDGYTF. The CDR3 nucleotides are TGCAGCGTTGTCAGGGGGGATGGCTACACCTTC.

Only a few counts were recorded for this clone. The J gene is TRBJ2-1, the V gene TRBV11-2, with 12 bases identical to TRBD2. The J segment lost 1 base and the V segment lost 3 bases, leaving 4 bases of the junction unmatched. This CDR3 comprises 17 residues. Germline CDR1 SGHAT, CDR2 FQNNGV. CDR3 bases: TGTGCCAGCAGCTTCCTCCTAGCGGGAGGGTCCTACAATGAGCAGTTCTTC. This gives the protein CASSFLLAGGSYNEQFF.

The CDR3 sequence: CASSVLPRGQDEQYF. CDR3 nucleotides: TGTGCCAGCAGCGTCTTGCCCAGGGGGCAGGACGAGCAGTACTTC. J is TRBJ2-7 and V is TRBV9; 8 nucleotides agree with TRBD1. The CDR3 runs to 15 residues. V gave up 2 bases and J gave up 5 bases; unmatched junction bases: 9. CDR1 SGDLS and CDR2 YYNGEE come from the germline V gene.

The rearrangement uses TRBV9 and TRBJ1-2, with D perhaps matching TRBD1 (5 bases). The CDR3 runs to 16 residues. Germline values: CDR1 SGDLS, CDR2 YYNGEE. V was shortened by 0 bases and J by 6 bases, with 18 bases between the two germline ends. The DNA of the CDR3 is TGTGCCAGCAGCGTAGGCTCCGGGAACCCAGGGAATGGCTACACCTTC. This codes for CASSVGSGNPGNGYTF.